This T cell receptor beta chain was sequenced during a study of cytomegalovirus exposure and HLA in healthy donors. A remark on this clone: No antigen is known for it.

Primers: 60 Vbeta forward and 13 Jbeta reverse. Sequencing used immunoSEQ multiplex PCR; TCRdb keeps in-frame clones, though not all of them. The sample has around 200,000 clones, roughly four fifths seen once. Notes on the study in general: Accurate predictions that matched the HLA-A and HLA-B alleles of most subjects were reportedly made from TCR beta sequences. An apparent linkage of common viral pathogens to several of the most significant clusters emerged in a later analysis. The study found most TCR sequences rare, yet found some public TCRs in many donors. Most likely, a cluster of highly shared sequence variants arose as a sequencing artifact.

The receptor was derived from a man aged 45 to 65 in good health and CMV-seronegative. Sequencing was done on a sample of PBMCs.

This chain's CDR3 is CASSKTGRATQPQHF. CDR3 DNA sequence: TGTGCCAGCAGCAAGACAGGGAGAGCGACGCAGCCCCAGCATTTT. This chain links TRBV6-5 with TRBJ1-5; TRBD1 aligns across 7 bases. Per the germline V gene, CDR1 is MNHEY and CDR2 is SVGAGI. J was trimmed by 7 bases and V by 6 bases; bases with no gene match: 12. The CDR3 consists of 15 residues.